These T cell receptor beta chains were read from a single sample in a study of cytomegalovirus exposure and HLA in healthy donors. The repertoire was sequenced with immunoSEQ multiplex PCR; TCRdb's copy has only in-frame clones and lacks some. This sample has roughly 110,000 clones; 77% occur once, and the top ten carry about a tenth. The sample was PBMCs. The receptors stem from a man aged 35 to 55 in good health and CMV-seropositive. The CDR3 runs from the conserved cysteine through the conserved F or W. D genes are given only for firm matches. Not all rows give a size; the values are once, few, many and, for expanded clones, a class.

len	d_gene	abundance	j_gene	v_gene	CDR3nt	CDR3aa
16	TRBD1	once	TRBJ2-7	TRBV4-2	TGTGCCAGCAGCCCCCGGACAGGGATCCTAAAGGGCGAGCAGTACTTC	CASSPRTGILKGEQYF
13	NA	NA	TRBJ2-5	TRBV7-6	TGTGCCAGCAGCTTAGGGACAGTCCAGACCCAGTACTTC	CASSLGTVQTQYF
15	NA	NA	TRBJ1-6	TRBV28	TGTGCCAGCAGGGGTACAGGGACTATCAATTCACCCCTCCACTTT	CASRGTGTINSPLHF
13	NA	NA	TRBJ1-2	TRBV14	TGTGCCAGCAGCCACGCGAGGAACTATGGCTACACCTTC	CASSHARNYGYTF
15	NA	NA	TRBJ2-7	TRBV5-1	TGCGCCAGCAGCACCTCCGGGACATCGGCCTACGAGCAGTACTTC	CASSTSGTSAYEQYF
15	TRBD1	NA	TRBJ2-6	TRBV5-6	TGTGCCAGCAGGCTACAGGGGTCTGGGGCCAACGTCCTGACTTTC	CASRLQGSGANVLTF
15	TRBD1	NA	TRBJ1-6	TRBV7-9	TGTGCCAGCAGCTTAGCTGGACAGGGCCATTCACCCCTCCACTTT	CASSLAGQGHSPLHF
17	TRBD1	NA	TRBJ1-2	TRBV5-1	TGCGCCAGCAGCTTGGGGACAGGGACGGGTTGGAACTATGGCTACACCTTC	CASSLGTGTGWNYGYTF
15	TRBD1	NA	TRBJ1-6	TRBV5-1	TGCGCCAGCAGGTCGGGACAGGGGGATAATTCACCCCTCCACTTT	CASRSGQGDNSPLHF
14	NA	once	TRBJ1-1	TRBV15	TGTGCCACCAGCAGAGACGGGAGCTGGACTGAAGCTTTCTTT	CATSRDGSWTEAFF
15	TRBD1	NA	TRBJ1-6	TRBV7-9	TGTGCCAGCAGCTCAGACAGGGTCTATAATTCACCCCTCCACTTT	CASSSDRVYNSPLHF
17	NA	NA	TRBJ2-3	TRBV11-2	TGTGCCAGCAGCAAACAGAGGTTGGACTTGGGCACAGATACGCAGTATTTT	CASSKQRLDLGTDTQYF
16	NA	NA	TRBJ1-3	TRBV4-3	TGCGCCAGCAGCCCGTCCTCTTCTAACTCTGGAAACACCATATATTTT	CASSPSSSNSGNTIYF
15	TRBD2	NA	TRBJ2-1	TRBV7-3	TGTGCCAGCAGCCACATAGCGGGGGCCAACAATGAGCAGTTCTTC	CASSHIAGANNEQFF
20	NA	NA	TRBJ1-5	TRBV30	TGTGCCTGGAGCGGGGGAAAGGTGTTAGGGCGTGGGTTCGGTAATCAGCCCCAGCATTTT	CAWSGGKVLGRGFGNQPQHF
15	TRBD1	NA	TRBJ2-2	TRBV5-6	TGTGCCAGCAGCTTTGAGACAGGGGCAAGCGGGGAGCTGTTTTTT	CASSFETGASGELFF
17	NA	NA	TRBJ1-1	TRBV9	TGTGCCAGCAGCGTAGGCGCGGGGTCCCCACTGAACACTGAAGCTTTCTTT	CASSVGAGSPLNTEAFF
15	NA	NA	TRBJ1-6	TRBV10-2	TGCGCCAGCAGTGAGACGACAGGAAATAATTCACCCCTCCACTTT	CASSETTGNNSPLHF
14	NA	few	TRBJ2-7	TRBV28	TGTGCCAGCAGCTCCCCGGATCGACGCGGCGTGCAGTACTTC	CASSSPDRRGVQYF
16	NA	NA	TRBJ1-1	TRBV4-3	TGCGCCAGCAGCCAGTCCCTCGTACAGGGGAACACTGAAGCTTTCTTT	CASSQSLVQGNTEAFF
15	TRBD1	NA	TRBJ2-7	TRBV4-3	TGCGCCAGCAGCCAAGCTCGTGACAGGGCCTACGAGCAGTACTTC	CASSQARDRAYEQYF
15	NA	NA	TRBJ1-1	TRBV5-1	TGCGCCAGCAGCTCACAGGGTTATGTGAACACTGAAGCTTTCTTT	CASSSQGYVNTEAFF
16	NA	NA	TRBJ2-7	TRBV11-2	TGTGCCAGCAGCTTAATTTACCCGACAGCATCCTACGAGCAGTACTTC	CASSLIYPTASYEQYF
14	NA	NA	TRBJ2-5	TRBV5-1	TGCGCCAGCAGCTTACAGGACAGACAAGAGACCCAGTACTTC	CASSLQDRQETQYF
17	NA	NA	TRBJ2-5	TRBV7-9	TGTGCCAGCAGGGATCTCTTCTCGGACAGCTCAAAAGAGACCCAGTACTTC	CASRDLFSDSSKETQYF
14	NA	few	TRBJ2-7	TRBV15	TGTGCCACCAGGGAGGGGGCCGGTCACTACGAGCAGTACTTC	CATREGAGHYEQYF
14	TRBD1	once	TRBJ1-6	TRBV5-1	TGCGCCAGCAGCCTCGGGACAGGGCTTTCACCCCTCCACTTT	CASSLGTGLSPLHF
14	TRBD2	NA	TRBJ2-1	TRBV11-2	TGTGCCAGCAGCTTAGGCGGGGGGGGTAATGAGCAGTTCTTC	CASSLGGGGNEQFF
15	TRBD1	few	TRBJ1-4	TRBV6-4	TGTGCCAGCAGCCTGGGGACAGACAATAATGAAAAACTGTTTTTT	CASSLGTDNNEKLFF
19	TRBD1	NA	TRBJ2-2	TRBV30	TGTGCCTGGAGGCCCGGCTGGGACAGGAGAACTTCGAACACCGGGGAGCTGTTTTTT	CAWRPGWDRRTSNTGELFF
12	NA	NA	TRBJ2-7	TRBV7-3	TGTGCCAGCAGCTCCACAGGGCACGAGCAGTACTTC	CASSSTGHEQYF
18	TRBD1	NA	TRBJ2-7	TRBV11-3	TGTGCCAGCAGCGCCCGGACAGGGGGGACGTCAGGGGACTACGAGCAGTACTTC	CASSARTGGTSGDYEQYF
15	NA	NA	TRBJ1-6	TRBV2	TGTGCCAGCAGTGAAAATCGGTTGTATAATTCACCCCTCCACTTT	CASSENRLYNSPLHF
14	TRBD1	NA	TRBJ2-7	TRBV6-5	TGTGCCAGCAGTGCCGGGACAGGGAGTCTCGAGCAGTACTTC	CASSAGTGSLEQYF
13	NA	NA	TRBJ2-5	TRBV5-4	TGTGCCAGCAGCTGGGAACGGGGGGAGACCCAGTACTTC	CASSWERGETQYF
15	TRBD2	NA	TRBJ2-2	TRBV28	TGTGCCAGCAGTTCCGGGACTAAGGTGGCCGGGGAGCTGTTTTTT	CASSSGTKVAGELFF
17	NA	NA	TRBJ2-3	TRBV4-3	TGCGCCAGCAGCCAGACTGGAACAGGGTTTGGCACAGATACGCAGTATTTT	CASSQTGTGFGTDTQYF
14	TRBD2	once	TRBJ2-1	TRBV7-2	TGTGCCAGCAGCTTATTGGGGGGGAACAATGAGCAGTTCTTC	CASSLLGGNNEQFF
14	TRBD1	NA	TRBJ1-6	TRBV9	TGTGCCAGCAGCGTACAGGGGGCAGGTTCACCCCTCCACTTT	CASSVQGAGSPLHF
16	TRBD1	NA	TRBJ2-7	TRBV5-6	TGTGCCAGCAGCTCTATGCCGGGACAGGGGGCTATGTGGCAGTACTTC	CASSSMPGQGAMWQYF
16	NA	NA	TRBJ2-7	TRBV11-3	TGTGCCAGCAGCTTAGAATGCAGACAAGGAAACTACGAGCAGTACTTC	CASSLECRQGNYEQYF
13	TRBD1	NA	TRBJ1-6	TRBV30	TGTGCCTGGAGTACCCAGGGGGATTCACCCCTCCACTTT	CAWSTQGDSPLHF
16	NA	NA	TRBJ2-7	TRBV27	TGTGCCTCTAGGCCCCGCACGGGGGGACACTCCTACGAGCAGTACTTC	CASRPRTGGHSYEQYF
14	TRBD1	NA	TRBJ1-5	TRBV28	TGTGCCAGCAGCACAACAGGGGGCAATCAGCCCCAGCATTTT	CASSTTGGNQPQHF
15	NA	NA	TRBJ1-5	TRBV19	TGTGCCAGTAGTATGGCCCCAGGCAGCAATCAGCCCCAGCATTTT	CASSMAPGSNQPQHF
15	TRBD1	once	TRBJ2-4	TRBV18	TGTGCCAGCTCCTGGGACAGACTAGCCAAAAACATTCAGTACTTC	CASSWDRLAKNIQYF
16	NA	few	TRBJ1-2	TRBV5-4	TGTGCCAGCAGCTTGGACGCGGGCTACGCTAACTATGGCTACACCTTC	CASSLDAGYANYGYTF
15	NA	NA	TRBJ1-3	TRBV6-4	TGTGCCAGCAGTGACGGGAGCATCTCTGGAAACACCATATATTTT	CASSDGSISGNTIYF
16	TRBD1	few	TRBJ2-3	TRBV5-1	TGCGCCAGCAGCAGACCGGGACAGGGAGAAGCAGATACGCAGTATTTT	CASSRPGQGEADTQYF
13	TRBD1	NA	TRBJ2-7	TRBV7-9	TGTTCCAGCAGCTTGACAGGGGCGATCGAGCAGTACTTC	CSSSLTGAIEQYF
16	TRBD1	few	TRBJ2-7	TRBV28	TGTGCCAGCAACACCCATTCCGGGACAGGGGGCTACGAGCAGTACTTC	CASNTHSGTGGYEQYF
15	NA	NA	TRBJ2-2	TRBV7-9	TGTGCCAGCAGACAGGACAGACACTACACCGGGGAGCTGTTTTTT	CASRQDRHYTGELFF
15	NA	few	TRBJ2-1	TRBV18	TGTGCCAGCTCATCCAGACGGGGCAGGAGGGATGAGCAGTTCTTC	CASSSRRGRRDEQFF
15	TRBD1	NA	TRBJ2-5	TRBV28	TGTGCCAGCAGTTTATTTGGACAGGGGGCTGATGAGCAGTACTTC	CASSLFGQGADEQYF